Each of the 8 T cell receptor beta chains below was sequenced from the same sample in a study of cytotoxic CD8 clonotypes in ibrutinib-treated CLL. Profiled with immunoSEQ multiplex PCR; TCRdb holds only in-frame clones, not every one. The sample has more than 25,000 clones; 76% are singletons. Sample: PBMCs, taken after 36 months of ibrutinib treatment. All receptors derive from a human donor with chronic lymphocytic leukemia.

The gene calls are TRBV27 and TRBJ1-2; possibly TRBD1 for D (5 bases). Germline V lookup: CDR1 MNHEY, CDR2 SMNVEV (reference sequence). With 0 bases removed from V and 3 bases from J, the gap between germline ends came to 14 bases. The CDR3 has 16 residues. CDR3: CASSLSSQGRYYGYTF. The CDR3 region has the DNA TGTGCCAGCAGTTTATCGAGCCAGGGAAGATACTATGGCTACACCTTC.

CDR3 region: CSVVTGDNTEAFF. The DNA of the CDR3 is TGCAGCGTCGTGACAGGGGATAACACTGAAGCTTTCTTT. This rearrangement joins TRBV29-1 to TRBJ1-1; 8 nucleotides line up with TRBD1. Germline V CDR1 and CDR2: SQVTM, ANQGSEA. Trimming removed 6 bases from V and 2 bases from J; junction bases left unmatched: 5. This CDR3 has 13 amino acids.

The V and J genes are TRBV7-8 and TRBJ1-1; TRBD1 matches at 8 bases. Germline V gene lookup returns CDR1 SGHVS and CDR2 FQNEAQ. This CDR3 contains 17 residues. J lost 0 bases, V lost 5 bases, and 11 bases had no gene match. Here the CDR3 DNA reads TGTGCCAGCAGCCTGTGGGGGACAGGCCCCTTGAACACTGAAGCTTTCTTT. It translates to CASSLWGTGPLNTEAFF. Looking up the rest from reference TRBV7-8 and TRBJ1-1 gives the full variable domain: GAGVSQSPRYKVAKRGQDVALRCDPISGHVSLFWYQQALGQGPEFLTYFQNEAQLDKSGLPSDRFFAERPEGSVSTLKIQRTQQEDSAVYLCASSLWGTGPLNTEAFFGQGTRLTVV.

This clone has just one count. The V call is TRBV6-5, the J call TRBJ2-7; 9 positions agree with TRBD1. Trimming at V came to 3 bases and at J to 0 bases, leaving 3 bases not matched to a gene. Looked up from germline, CDR1 is MNHEY and CDR2 is SVGAGI. CDR3 length equals 15 residues. The CDR3 nucleotides read TGTGCCAGCAGTTATGGGACAGGGTCCTCCTACGAGCAGTACTTC. Its translation: CASSYGTGSSYEQYF.

This chain uses TRBV7-9 with TRBJ1-3; TRBD1 agrees at 9 bases. Looked up from germline, CDR1 is SEHNR and CDR2 is FQNEAQ (reference sequence). Germline trimming cut 6 bases from V and 2 bases from J; bases unmatched to any gene: 5. The CDR3 is made up of 15 amino acids. The CDR3 DNA reads as TGTGCCAGCAGTCTCGGACAGGGGCCTGGAAACACCATATATTTT. As protein: CASSLGQGPGNTIYF.

This clone was recorded once. The gene calls are TRBV9 and TRBJ1-2; D may be TRBD1 (6 bases). The CDR3 runs to 13 residues. V was trimmed by 3 bases and J by 2 bases, leaving 8 bases between them. Germline lookup yields CDR1 SGDLS and CDR2 YYNGEE. As DNA, the CDR3 is TGTGCCAGCAGCGCCGGGACAAACTATGGCTACACCTTC. This gives the protein CASSAGTNYGYTF.

The V gene is TRBV18, the J gene TRBJ1-2; D is perhaps TRBD1 (5 bases). V dropped 2 bases and J dropped 5 bases, with 18 bases sitting between them. The CDR3 extends over 16 amino acids. CDR1 and CDR2 from the germline V gene are KGHSH and LQKENI. Here the CDR3 DNA reads TGTGCCAGCTCACCAGGGTATTGGGGGAACGAGTATGGCTACACCTTC. Protein sequence: CASSPGYWGNEYGYTF.

V and J are TRBV4-3 and TRBJ2-2, with a tentative D call TRBD1 (6 bases). CDR1 LGHNA and CDR2 YSLEER come from the germline V gene. The CDR3 contains 16 residues. The ends were cut back, 0 bases at V and 1 base at J, with 9 bases in the middle. This chain's CDR3 is CASSQEDRGNTGELFF. The CDR3 bases are TGCGCCAGCAGCCAAGAGGACAGAGGGAACACCGGGGAGCTGTTTTTT.